This T cell receptor (beta chain) was documented in a study of CD8 T cells in Susac syndrome. TCR beta sequences were obtained from blood CD8+ and CD4+ T cells. The multiple sclerosis controls were treatment-naive patients with relapsing-remitting disease that was stable or active. Reverse transcription of roughly 0.45 to 1 ug RNA used random hexamers. Amplification of TCR beta CDR3 spanned 54 Vbeta and 13 Jbeta via immunoSEQ multiplex PCR. From the immunoSEQ multiplex PCR reads, TCRdb called clonotypes with MiXCR, one entry per CDR3 protein. The table lists 100,000 to 150,000 distinct CDR3 sequences, approximately 93% of them singletons. Trimming removed 2 bases at V and 5 bases at J, with 13 bases between. CDR1 is LGHNA, CDR2 YNFKEQ, per germline. The CDR3 spans 14 residues.

The clonotype comes from a human donor with multiple sclerosis. This chain joins TRBV4-2 and TRBJ2-7, with D uncertain. The sample consisted of CD8+ T cells from PBMCs. The CDR3 loop is CASSQPGLTDEQYF. For the CDR3, the DNA is TGTGCCAGCAGCCAACCCGGCTTGACGGACGAGCAGTACTTC.